This T cell receptor beta chain appears in the sequencing data of a study of blood T cell repertoires in COVID-19. Background on the study: Specimens from acute and convalescent COVID-19 originated in the United States, Italy and Spain. T cells, B-cell-depleted T cells, or PBMCs supplied cDNA or gDNA.

The authors' processing: From reference gene primer amplification, estimates of nucleated cell counts were derived. The assay was immunoSEQ multiplex PCR, and TCRdb's table has in-frame clones only and misses some. Clone size and the V and J calls come from that table; the DNA yielded D and trimming. The sample has fewer than 500,000 clones, approximately 90% seen once. The CDR3 consists of 14 residues. After removal of 4 bases from V and 5 bases from J, the junction contained 3 bases not matched to a gene. CDR1 and CDR2 (germline): LNHDA, SQIVND (reference sequence). The origin of this receptor is a woman aged 25 to 39 with active or convalescent COVID-19. Sequencing used peripheral blood. This sequence joins TRBV19 and TRBJ2-5, with 11 bases that match TRBD1. CDR3 sequence (DNA): TGTGCCAGTAGTAGAAGGACAGGGGGCGAGACCCAGTACTTC. It translates to CASSRRTGGETQYF.